This record concerns one T cell receptor (beta chain) sequence. This clonotype has just a few counts. Its cognate antigen has yet to be identified. No much larger clonotype is one base removed from it; base qualities were not supplied. TCR cDNA was synthesized by 5'RACE template switching, through which a universal primer site and unique molecular identifiers were introduced. Priming of cDNA synthesis was performed from both the TCR alpha and TCR beta constant segments. Library amplification involved two PCR steps, and the second step added sample barcodes and sequencing adapters. Sequencing of libraries was done on Illumina HiSeq 2500 (2x100 bp) or NovaSeq (2x150 bp). In the authors' own workflow: Demultiplexing of reads and collapsing into UMI consensus sequences were performed with MIGEC, and V(D)J alignment was carried out with MiXCR. Clonotypes responding to the vaccine were identified with edgeR on replicate PBMC samples, with the criteria of FDR below 0.01 and a log2 fold change above 5 up to day 15. Each bulk clonotype received a CD4 or CD8 identity based on whether the sequenced CD4 or CD8 repertoire contained that clonotype at higher abundance. The public reads were reanalyzed by TCRdb: fastp trimming at Q25, MiXCR alignment, in-frame beta chains only. Every entry covers one CDR3 protein and lists the most common genes and DNA from its rows. TCRdb, not the original authors, processed these V and J calls. This sample comprises 300,000 to 450,000 distinct CDR3 sequences, roughly 8% of them detected only once. Approximately 18% of the sample lies in the top ten.

The sample comes from a study of T cells after yellow fever vaccination (dated by TCRdb to between 2018 and 2021). Background on the whole study: Libraries from fractions with low cell numbers were prepared with the SMART-Seq v4 Ultra Low Input RNA kit. To follow T-cell clones before and after primary and booster YFV17D yellow fever vaccination, bulk TCR alpha and beta repertoires were sequenced over time. The cohort comprised two healthy male donors, one aged 18 to 29 and one aged 30 to 40 years. Blood was collected at multiple timepoints before and after primary and secondary immunization, and bulk PBMC replicates and cell subsets were isolated.

Summary of the overall study and its limitations: FACS-sorted repertoires could contain abundant contaminating clonotypes from the bulk population, so computational filtering was required. A small share of clonotypes was detected in both CD4 and CD8 compartments, with the overlap likely arising from convergent recombination. Compared with the primary T-cell response, the secondary T-cell response was faster but weaker, reaching its peak on day 5 rather than on day 15. Most clones expanded after primary vaccination (96% of CD4 and over 80% of CD8) were re-detected after the booster, suggesting that broad memory maintenance occurred. Because only two donors were included in the study, the extent to which the findings can be generalized is limited.

Its CDR3 holds 16 amino acids, cysteine through phenylalanine. The CDR3 DNA has 48 bases and is translated from base 1. V is clipped by 6 bases and J by 1 base, and the sequence between their germline boundaries is 17 bases long. The sample's treatment or condition label is to be understood as: live attenuated yellow fever vaccine strain. Two biological replicates of bulk PBMCs were collected at each blood-draw timepoint. PBMCs were isolated from peripheral blood using a standard Ficoll-Paque protocol. RNA was extracted with TriZol from bulk PBMCs, CD4 and CD8 fractions, and dextramer-positive and dextramer-negative fractions.

The sequence joins TRBV12-3 or TRBV12-4 to TRBJ2-3, with TRBD1 tentatively as D gene (6 bases match). This specimen consisted of PBMCs, obtained roughly 46 days after the first yellow fever vaccination. The receptor comes from a man aged 18 to 29 who received the YFV17D yellow fever vaccine. The nucleotide sequence reads TGTGCCAGCAGCCTCACCACAGGGTCGGGCACAGATACGCAGTATTTT. The resulting protein is CASSLTTGSGTDTQYF.